This entry describes one T cell receptor beta chain. Looked up from germline, CDR1 is SNHLY and CDR2 is FYNNEI. This CDR3 region has 17 residues. All TRB cDNA libraries came from 5' RACE performed with UMI labels. TCRdb re-called the 5' RACE reads and gives one entry per CDR3 protein, without DNA. The sample yields approximately 56,000 distinct CDR3 sequences, of which the top ten take up 20%. This entry belongs to a study of CXCR3-negative and CXCR3-positive naive CD8 T cells. The chain employs TRBV2 and TRBJ1-1; TCRdb's D gene call, TRBD1, goes unchecked for lack of DNA. The specimen sequenced was memory CD8+ T cells from blood. This TCR was recovered from a human donor in good health. Some clones in this sample may be carry-over from other donors' samples. CDR3 amino acids: CASSLSAAGTGATEAFF.